The 17 T cell receptor beta chains given below trace back to one sample, sequenced in a study of Ad26.COV2.S vaccination and SARS-CoV-2 variants. Here immunoSEQ multiplex PCR was the method, and the copy in TCRdb shows in-frame clones only, minus some. Of 180,000 or so clones listed, around 90% were seen once; the top ten hold around 6.3%. The source was peripheral blood, collected after recovery from COVID-19. The receptors were gathered from a human donor who had recovered from COVID-19.

The chain recombines TRBV3-1 (or the pseudogene TRBV3-2) with TRBJ1-1; D not certain. The V end lost 4 bases, the J end lost 2 bases, and 14 bases lay between the germline ends. Germline CDR1 is LGHDT and CDR2 is YNNKEL (reference sequence). The CDR3 has 15 amino acids. CDR3 sequence: CASSPASRYNTEAFF. CDR3 sequence (DNA): TGTGCCAGCAGCCCCGCTAGCAGGTATAACACTGAAGCTTTCTTT.

The rearrangement links TRBV5-6 to TRBJ2-7; TRBD1 aligns across 7 bases. The V segment lost 2 bases and the J segment 6 bases; nucleotides outside the gene matches: 11. CDR3 length: 15 residues. The germline gives CDR1 SGHDT, CDR2 YYEEEE. CDR3 nucleotides: TGTGCCAGCAGCTTCCCGGGACAGCCCAAACGCGAGCAGTACTTC. It is translated as CASSFPGQPKREQYF.

This clone was seen just once. The chain carries TRBV7-2 and TRBJ2-1; D uncertain. The CDR3 extends over 14 amino acids. The V gene's germline CDR1 is SGHTA and CDR2 FQGNSA. Trimming took off 5 bases at V and 8 bases at J, with 16 bases between the two ends. The CDR3 nucleotides read TGTGCCAGCAGCCTTGGACCAAAACCCCATGAGCAGTTCTTC. As protein: CASSLGPKPHEQFF.

The rearrangement links TRBV28 to TRBJ1-4; D gene uncertain. The ends were cut back, 4 bases at V and 1 base at J, with 10 bases in the middle. The germline gives CDR1 MDHEN, CDR2 SYDVKM. The CDR3 loop spans 15 amino acids. CDR3 nucleotides: TGTGCCAGCAGTTCCTATGTCGGAACTAATGAAAAACTGTTTTTT. Amino acids: CASSSYVGTNEKLFF.

J is TRBJ1-6 and V is TRBV19, with TRBD1 matching 8 bases. Germline loops: CDR1 LNHDA, CDR2 SQIVND (reference sequence). There are 13 residues in the CDR3. The V segment lost 7 bases and the J segment 10 bases; nucleotides outside the gene matches: 6. CDR3 DNA: TGTGCCAGTAACCAGGGGGCCCGATCACCCCTCCACTTT. Protein product: CASNQGARSPLHF.

The V and J genes are TRBV6-5 and TRBJ1-5; weak D call: TRBD1 (5 bases). Germline V gives CDR1 MNHEY, CDR2 SVGAGI. The length of the CDR3 is 14 residues. V gave up 6 bases and J gave up 4 bases, with 13 bases separating them. The CDR3 bases are TGTGCCAGCAGATCGACAGTACTTAATCAGCCCCAGCATTTT. Translating it yields CASRSTVLNQPQHF.

The chain combines TRBV5-1 with TRBJ1-2, with D tentatively TRBD1 (5 bases). The germline V gene has CDR1 SGHRS and CDR2 YFSETQ. The CDR3 is made up of 14 amino acids. Trimming shortened V by 4 bases and J by 7 bases, and 17 bases separated the two germline ends. In nucleotides, the CDR3 is TGCGCCAGCAGCGCCGAGGCGGGGGTCGGTGGCTACACCTTC. It yields the protein CASSAEAGVGGYTF.

In nucleotides, the CDR3 is TGTGCCAGCAGCTTGTTGGACAGGGCGGATCAGCCCCAGCATTTT. Its protein is CASSLLDRADQPQHF. The chain is built from TRBV5-8 and TRBJ1-5, with 8 bases fitting TRBD1. The germline V gene encodes CDR1 SGHTS and CDR2 YDEGEE. With 1 base clipped from V and 5 bases from J, the junction kept 5 bases outside the gene matches. This CDR3 is built from 15 residues.

This clone was detected once. One end of the junction varies from germline; a read error may be responsible. The chain joins TRBV5-5 to TRBJ2-7; TRBD1 or TRBD2 may be the D gene (7 bases each). The germline V gene encodes CDR1 SGHKS and CDR2 YYEKEE (reference sequence). The CDR3 length is 13 residues. The CDR3 DNA reads TGTGCCAGCAGCTTGGCAGGGGGGGTTCTCCTGAACTTC. It specifies CASSLAGGVLLNF.

Note on this clone: The sample carries other DNA sequences with the same CDR3. The J gene is TRBJ1-1, the V gene TRBV3-1 (or the pseudogene TRBV3-2); D gene ambiguous. Germline assignment: CDR1 LGHDT and CDR2 YNNKEL (reference sequence). This CDR3 spans 12 amino acids. V was pared by 4 bases and J by 3 bases, with 6 bases between. The CDR3 DNA is TGTGCCAGCAGCCGGGCAGACACTGAAGCTTTCTTT. Amino acid sequence: CASSRADTEAFF.

This rearrangement joins TRBV2 to TRBJ1-3, with D perhaps matching TRBD1 (5 bases). Germline CDR1 reads SNHLY; CDR2 reads FYNNEI. V lost 7 bases and J lost 1, with 20 bases in between. The CDR3 totals 17 residues. This CDR3 reads CASKWQGEGLSGNTIYF. The DNA of the CDR3 is TGTGCCAGCAAGTGGCAAGGCGAGGGGCTTTCTGGAAACACCATATATTTT.

The V call is TRBV28, the J call TRBJ2-6; no firm D call. CDR3 length equals 17 residues. The germline V gene encodes CDR1 MDHEN and CDR2 SYDVKM. V was shortened by 6 bases and J by 0 bases, with 15 bases between the two germline ends. In DNA, the CDR3 is TGTGCCAGCAGCCCCTCGGCAAGGAGCTCTGGGGCCAACGTCCTGACTTTC. Translation: CASSPSARSSGANVLTF.

The J gene is TRBJ1-6, the V gene TRBV3-1 (or the pseudogene TRBV3-2); D is possibly TRBD1 (5 bases). The CDR3 extends over 15 amino acids. Trimming stripped 1 base from V and 3 bases from J, with 7 bases between. CDR1 and CDR2 from the germline V gene are LGHDT and YNNKEL (reference sequence). The CDR3 is CASSQGQNYNSPLHF. DNA of the CDR3: TGTGCCAGCAGCCAAGGACAGAACTATAATTCACCCCTCCACTTT.

The chain joins TRBV5-1 to TRBJ2-3; D ambiguous. The germline V and J ends were trimmed by 0 bases and 1 base, with 12 bases remaining between them. Looked up from germline, CDR1 is SGHRS and CDR2 is YFSETQ. This CDR3 has 16 amino acids. The CDR3 spells CASSLAGQSGTDTQYF. The CDR3 nucleotides are TGCGCCAGCAGCTTGGCCGGGCAGTCGGGCACAGATACGCAGTATTTT. Variable domain in full (rest from reference TRBV5-1 and TRBJ2-3): KAGVTQTPRYLIKTRGQQVTLSCSPISGHRSVSWYQQTPGQGLQFLFEYFSETQRNKGNFPGRFSGRQFSNSRSEMNVSTLELGDSALYLCASSLAGQSGTDTQYFGPGTRLTVL.

This chain joins TRBV6-5 and TRBJ2-7; D unclear. V was clipped by 5 bases and J by 12 bases, with 20 bases between them. CDR3 length: 13 amino acids. The germline gives CDR1 MNHEY, CDR2 SVGAGI. The CDR3 sequence is CASSSPSPILWYF. The DNA for the CDR3 is TGTGCCAGCAGTAGTCCCTCGCCTATACTGTGGTACTTC.

The chain carries TRBV29-1 and TRBJ1-5; no clear D gene. The CDR3 is 12 residues long. Trimming took off 3 bases at V and 4 bases at J, with 7 bases between the two ends. Per the germline V gene, CDR1 is SQVTM and CDR2 is ANQGSEA. The CDR3 DNA is TGCAGCGTTGAGCGGGCAAATCAGCCCCAGCATTTT. Its translation is CSVERANQPQHF. Together with reference TRBV29-1 and TRBJ1-5, the CDR3 gives the full variable domain: SAVISQKPSRDICQRGTSLTIQCQVDSQVTMMFWYRQQPGQSLTLIATANQGSEATYESGFVIDKFPISRPNLTFSTLTVSNMSPEDSSIYLCSVERANQPQHFGDGTRLSIL.

This chain links TRBV5-6 with TRBJ1-2, with 7 bases that match TRBD1. V lost 1 base and J lost 1; bases outside the gene matches: 1. Germline V CDR1 and CDR2: SGHDT, YYEEEE. This CDR3 has 14 residues. The CDR3 coding sequence is TGTGCCAGCAGCTTGACAGGGGTTAACTATGGCTACACCTTC. Translation: CASSLTGVNYGYTF.